This T cell receptor (beta chain) was observed in a study of control samples from healthy donors and cancer patients. CDR3 length equals 15 residues. Germline V gene lookup returns CDR1 MNHEY and CDR2 SMNVEV (reference sequence). V lost 6 bases and J 6 bases, leaving 20 bases between the germline ends. TCRdb's copy holds only in-frame clones and misses some; the assay was immunoSEQ multiplex PCR. The sample has 200,000 to 250,000 clones; 85% to 95% are singletons. This rearrangement joins TRBV27 to TRBJ1-2, with D perhaps matching TRBD1 (6 bases). Sequenced input: blood. The source is a man between 50 and 59 years old in good health. Here the CDR3 DNA reads TGTGCCAGCAGATCCCCCCTCCGGACAGAGGATGGCTACACCTTC. Protein sequence: CASRSPLRTEDGYTF.